This TCR beta chain comes out of a study of T cells in Graves' hyperthyroidism and ophthalmopathy. Study findings and constraints: In the analysis, a 13 V-J model separated ophthalmopathy from stable hyperthyroidism.

Each 10 ml fresh peripheral blood draw supplied the PBMCs. CDR3 size: 14 residues. Trimming removed 5 bases from V and 4 bases from J, with 14 bases in between. The germline gives CDR1 MNHEY, CDR2 SVGEGT. Amplification of TCR beta CDR3 regions was performed using RNA transcripts as template. TCR CDR3 regions were first amplified by RT-PCR with HTBI primers. Using its own MiXCR run on the multiplex PCR reads, TCRdb lists one record per CDR3 protein. The sample has roughly 500,000 distinct CDR3 sequences; approximately 25% are singletons. Details on this clonotype: The target antigen is unknown. Given the absence of the conserved phenylalanine or tryptophan at the CDR3 end, a read error is likely.

This TCR derives from a woman aged 25 to 39 with Graves' ophthalmopathy. Specimen: blood. This sequence joins TRBV6-2 or TRBV6-3 and TRBJ1-2; D is unresolved. This CDR3 reads CASSDRNGGYGYTV. The CDR3 coding sequence is TGTGCCAGCAGTGACCGAAATGGAGGCTATGGCTACACCGTC.